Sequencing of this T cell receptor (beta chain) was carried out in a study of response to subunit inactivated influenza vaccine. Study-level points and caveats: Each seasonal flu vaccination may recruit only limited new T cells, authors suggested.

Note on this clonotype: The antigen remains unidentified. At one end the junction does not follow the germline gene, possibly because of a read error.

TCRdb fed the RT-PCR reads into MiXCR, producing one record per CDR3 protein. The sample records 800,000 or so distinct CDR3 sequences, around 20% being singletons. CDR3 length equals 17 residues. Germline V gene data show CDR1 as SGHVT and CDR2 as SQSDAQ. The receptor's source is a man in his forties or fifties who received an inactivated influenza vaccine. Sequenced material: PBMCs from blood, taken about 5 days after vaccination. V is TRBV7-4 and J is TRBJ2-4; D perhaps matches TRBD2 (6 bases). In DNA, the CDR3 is TGTGCCAGCAGCCCCCGGTACCCTAGCGCCGCCAAAAACATTCAGCACTTC. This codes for CASSPRYPSAAKNIQHF. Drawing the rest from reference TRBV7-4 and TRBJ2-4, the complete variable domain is GAGVSQSPRYKVAKRGRDVALRCDSISGHVTLYWYRQTLGQGSEVLTYSQSDAQRDKSGRPSGRFSAERPERSVSTLKIQRTEQGDSAVYLCASSPRYPSAAKNIQHFGAGTRLSVL.